The rows below give T cell receptor beta chains drawn from one sample of a study of human T cells and chemical hapten exposure. In TCRdb, the RACE reads were re-called with MiXCR into one record per CDR3 protein. The data hold around 56,000 distinct CDR3 sequences, with approximately 10% observed a single time. This specimen consisted of whole blood, obtained in connection with sensitization to the hapten diphenylcyclopropenone (DPC). The receptors originated from a man between 35 and 55 years old with alopecia areata. Some clones in this sample may be carry-over from other donors' samples. Both conserved end residues are part of each CDR3. D genes are given only for firm matches. The listing skips clone size in some rows; elsewhere it reads once, few, many or a size class.

d_call	v_call	j_call	clone_size	cdr3_nt	cdr3_aa
.	TRBV6-1	TRBJ2-7	medium-sized	TGTGCCAGCAGTGTCCCTGCCCTGACGGGGTTCTTCTACGAGCAGTACTTC	CASSVPALTGFFYEQYF
.	TRBV7-9	TRBJ1-1	few	TGTGCCAGCAGCTGGGACTGGAGCACTGAAGCTTTCTTT	CASSWDWSTEAFF
TRBD2	TRBV5-1	TRBJ2-5	many	TGCGCCAGCAGACTAGCGGTCCAAGAGACCCAGTACTTC	CASRLAVQETQYF
TRBD1	TRBV10-3	TRBJ2-1	many	TGTGCCATCAGTGAGCCGGACAGGGGGCTAGGGAATGAGCAGTTCTTC	CAISEPDRGLGNEQFF
TRBD1	TRBV5-1	TRBJ2-7	.	TGCGCCAGCAGCTGGGGACAGGGGGAGCAGTACTTC	CASSWGQGEQYF
TRBD1	TRBV30	TRBJ2-7	few	TGTGCCTGGAGGAAGACAGGGAACGAGCAGTACTTC	CAWRKTGNEQYF
.	TRBV12-3/TRBV12-4	TRBJ2-1	.	TGTGCCAGCAGCCCGGACGTCCGGTCCTACAATGAGCAGTTCTTC	CASSPDVRSYNEQFF
.	TRBV9	TRBJ2-1	few	TGTGCCAGCAGCGGGGGTACCCGGGGGAATGAGCAGTTCTTC	CASSGGTRGNEQFF
.	TRBV7-3	TRBJ1-1	many	TGTGCCAGCAGCTTAGGCTGGGGCCGTGAAGCTTTCTTT	CASSLGWGREAFF
TRBD1	TRBV7-3	TRBJ2-2	many	TGTGCCAGCAGCTCTGCCGGGACAGCGAACACCGGGGAGCTGTTTTTT	CASSSAGTANTGELFF
TRBD2	TRBV5-1	TRBJ2-3	few	TGCGCCAGCAGCCTGACAAAAGCGGGACTTAGCACAGATACGCAGTATTTT	CASSLTKAGLSTDTQYF
.	TRBV28	TRBJ2-3	.	TGTGCCAGCAGCCGGGGGGATGACAGGGACACAGATACGCAGTATTTT	CASSRGDDRDTDTQYF
.	TRBV28	TRBJ1-2	few	TGTGCCAGCAGTTTTGAGGGAACGTATGGCTACACCTTC	CASSFEGTYGYTF
.	TRBV7-8	TRBJ2-1	.	TGTGCCAGCAGCCCGTCACTGGGGGAGAGGGGTGAGCAGTTCTTC	CASSPSLGERGEQFF
TRBD2	TRBV7-2	TRBJ2-3	few	TGTGCCAGCAGCTCAGCCGGGGGGGTAGATACGCAGTATTTT	CASSSAGGVDTQYF
TRBD2	TRBV15	TRBJ2-3	many	TGTGCCACCAGCGCCCGACAGGGTTTGGCTAGCGGGAGGAGCACAGATACGCAGTATTTT	CATSARQGLASGRSTDTQYF
.	TRBV4-1	TRBJ2-7	.	TGCGCCAGCAGCCAAGGGCCCTCAACCTACGAGCAGTACTTC	CASSQGPSTYEQYF
.	TRBV2	TRBJ2-7	large	TGTGCCAGCAGTGAAGACCCGGTTTTTTACGAGCAGTACTTC	CASSEDPVFYEQYF
.	TRBV9	TRBJ1-4	.	TGTGCCAGCAGCCCCCGGACGGCAACTAATGAAAAACTGTTTTTT	CASSPRTATNEKLFF
.	TRBV9	TRBJ2-1	few	TGTGCCAGCAGCGTCGTAGGGGATGCCAATGAGCAGTTCTTC	CASSVVGDANEQFF
TRBD1	TRBV3-1	TRBJ2-7	many	TGTGCCAGCAGCCAAGACCGGGACAGGGCAGGAGAGCAGTACTTC	CASSQDRDRAGEQYF
.	TRBV11-2	TRBJ2-3	.	TGTGCCAGCAGCTTAGAAGGGGGAGCCAGGGCAGATACGCAGTATTTT	CASSLEGGARADTQYF